This T cell receptor (beta chain) was sequenced in a study of Tregs in tolerant kidney transplant recipients. Comment on this clone: Its target is unknown.

This table comes from immunoSEQ multiplex PCR, and its TCRdb copy is limited to in-frame clones, with some not included. This table has about 21,000 clones, roughly two thirds appearing once. V gave up 6 bases and J gave up 3 bases, with 12 bases separating them. Germline assignment: CDR1 MNHEY and CDR2 SVGAGI. This CDR3 comprises 14 residues. The rearrangement joins TRBV6-5 to TRBJ1-3; tentative D call: TRBD1 (6 bases). The sequenced sample consisted of Tregs from blood cultured with allogeneic cells. The receptor's source is a human donor in good health. Here the CDR3 reads CASSRGFYGNTIYF. The CDR3 DNA sequence: TGTGCCAGCAGCAGGGGTTTTTATGGAAACACCATATATTTT.